These 23 T cell receptor beta chains were sequenced from one sample in a study of cytomegalovirus exposure and HLA in healthy donors. The PCR employed 60 Vbeta primers together with 13 Jbeta primers. Sequenced by immunoSEQ multiplex PCR; TCRdb stores in-frame clones only, minus some. Counted here are fewer than 120,000 clones, around 84% occurring once; the ten biggest clones make up roughly 1.2%. Specimen: PBMCs. These receptors all stem from a woman aged 25 to 39 in good health and CMV-seronegative.

V and J are TRBV15 and TRBJ1-2, with D possibly being TRBD1 (5 bases). In germline, CDR1 is LNHNV, CDR2 YYDKDF (reference sequence). The CDR3 runs 13 residues. Between the trimmed V and J ends, which lost 3 bases and 4 bases, there was a span of 9 bases. CDR3 bases: TGTGCCACCAGCAGGACAGAGAGCTATGGCTACACCTTC. This sequence encodes CATSRTESYGYTF. Complete variable domain (other parts from reference TRBV15 and TRBJ1-2): DAMVIQNPRYQVTQFGKPVTLSCSQTLNHNVMYWYQQKSSQAPKLLFHYYDKDFNNEADTPDNFQSRRPNTSFCFLDIRSPGLGDTAMYLCATSRTESYGYTFGSGTRLTVV.

This rearrangement joins TRBV28 to TRBJ1-2, with D possibly matching TRBD1 (5 bases). The CDR3 totals 12 residues. Trimming pared 10 bases from V and 11 bases from J, leaving 20 bases between. Germline V gene data show CDR1 as MDHEN and CDR2 as SYDVKM. CDR3 sequence: CATVSPSGRYTF. The CDR3 DNA follows: TGTGCCACCGTGTCCCCCTCAGGGCGGTACACCTTC.

J is TRBJ1-2 and V is TRBV9, with D tentatively TRBD1 (5 bases). The V gene's germline CDR1 is SGDLS and CDR2 YYNGEE. The CDR3 consists of 14 residues. V lost 3 bases and J lost 4, with 13 bases in between. CDR3 in DNA: TGTGCCAGCAGCGCCCCGGGGGGGGTCTATGGCTACACCTTC. Residues: CASSAPGGVYGYTF.

The chain is built from TRBV11-2 and TRBJ2-7, with TRBD1 matching over 7 bases. V lost 4 bases to trimming and J lost 7 bases; unmatched junction nucleotides: 10. Germline V CDR1 and CDR2: SGHAT, FQNNGV. This CDR3 has 14 amino acids. CDR3 sequence: CASSWDRGPTEQYF. CDR3 DNA: TGTGCCAGCAGCTGGGACAGAGGCCCTACGGAGCAGTACTTC.

J is TRBJ1-2 and V is TRBV10-3, with D tentatively TRBD1 (6 bases). V was clipped by 4 bases and J by 7 bases, with 13 bases between them. The germline gives CDR1 ENHRY, CDR2 SYGVKD. CDR3 length: 13 residues. CDR3 residues: CAISGDTLGGYTF. CDR3 nucleotide sequence: TGTGCCATCAGTGGGGACACGCTGGGTGGCTACACCTTC.

This chain uses TRBV7-9 with TRBJ1-4; the D is unclear. The CDR3 is 14 amino acids. Trimming took 4 bases from V and 0 from J, leaving 6 bases between them. Germline V gene data show CDR1 as SEHNR and CDR2 as FQNEAQ (reference sequence). The DNA for the CDR3 is TGTGCCAGCAGCTACAGAGCAACTAATGAAAAACTGTTTTTT. Translated, it gives CASSYRATNEKLFF.

The rearrangement uses TRBV19 and TRBJ1-5, with D uncertain. The CDR3 consists of 14 residues. Germline V lookup: CDR1 LNHDA, CDR2 SQIVND (reference sequence). The V end lost 5 bases, the J end lost 0 bases, and 8 bases lay between the germline ends. The CDR3: CASSGSHSNQPQHF. The CDR3 bases are TGTGCCAGTAGTGGGAGCCATAGCAATCAGCCCCAGCATTTT.

This rearrangement joins TRBV28 to TRBJ2-7, with 8 bases that match TRBD1. V lost 4 bases, J lost 3 bases, and 20 bases stayed unmatched. Germline lookup yields CDR1 MDHEN and CDR2 SYDVKM. The CDR3 spans 19 residues. The CDR3 nucleotides read TGTGCCAGCAGTTCTTATTTACCACCTAGACAGGGGAATTACTACGAGCAGTACTTC. Its protein product is CASSSYLPPRQGNYYEQYF.

CDR3 DNA: TGTGCCAGCAGCCCGACTAGTGCCGGGGAGCTGTTTTTT. This gives the protein CASSPTSAGELFF. The chain uses TRBV9 and TRBJ2-2; a possible D gene is TRBD2 (6 bases). The ends were cut back, 4 bases at V and 6 bases at J, with 10 bases in the middle. Germline values: CDR1 SGDLS, CDR2 YYNGEE. There are 13 residues in the CDR3.

The genes are TRBV2 and TRBJ1-2, with a weak D call TRBD1 (6 bases). The length of the CDR3 is 14 residues. Between the trimmed V and J ends, which lost 6 bases and 8 bases, there was a span of 19 bases. Germline V gene sequence: CDR1 SNHLY, CDR2 FYNNEI. The CDR3, as DNA: TGTGCCAGCAGGAGACAGGTATCTTTAGAGGGCTACACCTTC. Translated: CASRRQVSLEGYTF.

This chain connects TRBV2 to TRBJ2-3, with 15 bases identical to TRBD2. The V segment lost 1 base and the J segment 2 bases; nucleotides outside the gene matches: 4. This CDR3 spans 18 amino acids. Germline V gives CDR1 SNHLY, CDR2 FYNNEI. The CDR3 region is CASSEGTSGRAFTDTQYF. The CDR3 nucleotides read TGTGCCAGCAGTGAAGGGACTAGCGGGAGGGCCTTCACAGATACGCAGTATTTT.

The rearrangement links TRBV28 to TRBJ2-7; TRBD1 matches at 7 bases. The CDR3 runs to 15 residues. V gave up 7 bases and J gave up 6 bases; unmatched junction bases: 15. Germline V lookup: CDR1 MDHEN, CDR2 SYDVKM. CDR3 amino acids: CASTLSTGKRGEQYF. CDR3 in DNA: TGTGCCAGCACCTTATCGACAGGGAAGAGGGGCGAGCAGTACTTC.

This clone appeared once. The chain recombines TRBV10-2 with TRBJ2-3; the D is unclear. Germline V gene data show CDR1 as WSHSY and CDR2 as SAAADI. The CDR3 consists of 13 residues. Trimming removed 7 bases at V and 3 bases at J, with 11 bases between. The DNA of the CDR3 is TGCGCCAGCACTAGAAGGCCTACAGATACGCAGTATTTT. Residues: CASTRRPTDTQYF.

V is TRBV5-1 and J is TRBJ2-5; D remains ambiguous. Between the trimmed V and J ends, which lost 1 base and 2 bases, there was a span of 3 bases. CDR1 is SGHRS, CDR2 YFSETQ, per germline. The CDR3 has 12 amino acids. The CDR3 bases are TGCGCCAGCAGCTTGACACAAGAGACCCAGTACTTC. Its protein product is CASSLTQETQYF.

The chain is built from TRBV5-1 and TRBJ2-7; D is possibly TRBD2 (6 bases). V lost 3 bases and J 4 bases, leaving 20 bases between the germline ends. Germline loops: CDR1 SGHRS, CDR2 YFSETQ. The CDR3 length is 16 residues. The CDR3 reads CASSSGLTLERYEQYF. The CDR3 DNA sequence: TGCGCCAGCAGCTCGGGACTGACCCTCGAAAGGTACGAGCAGTACTTC. The full variable domain, in which reference TRBV5-1 and TRBJ2-7 provide the parts outside the CDR3, is KAGVTQTPRYLIKTRGQQVTLSCSPISGHRSVSWYQQTPGQGLQFLFEYFSETQRNKGNFPGRFSGRQFSNSRSEMNVSTLELGDSALYLCASSSGLTLERYEQYFGPGTRLTVT.

This clone appeared a single time. V gene TRBV29-1 combines with J gene TRBJ2-7, with 10 bases identical to TRBD1. In germline, CDR1 is SQVTM, CDR2 ANQGSEA. Trimming took 1 base from V and 1 from J; bases not matched to a gene: 7. The CDR3 is made up of 16 amino acids. Here the CDR3 DNA reads TGCAGCGTTGAAGGGTTCGGACAGGGGGGATCCTACGAGCAGTACTTC. This sequence encodes CSVEGFGQGGSYEQYF.

This sequence joins TRBV30 and TRBJ2-7; TRBD2 is a possible D gene (5 bases). CDR3 length equals 11 residues. Trimming cost V 4 bases and J 2 bases, with 6 bases left between them. Germline CDR1 and CDR2: GTSNPN and SVGIG (reference sequence). CDR3 in amino acids: CAWTGTYEQYF. CDR3 sequence (DNA): TGTGCCTGGACGGGGACCTACGAGCAGTACTTC.

Written as DNA, the CDR3 is TGCGCCAGCAGCTTGGAGGACAGGGCTGTCACTGAAGCTTTCTTT. It encodes CASSLEDRAVTEAFF. The J gene is TRBJ1-1, the V gene TRBV5-1; 8 bases are shared with TRBD1. Trimming removed 0 bases from V and 4 bases from J; junction bases left unmatched: 5. The CDR3 covers 15 residues. The germline V gene encodes CDR1 SGHRS and CDR2 YFSETQ.

The chain combines TRBV7-9 with TRBJ2-7; 7 bases match TRBD1. In germline, CDR1 is SEHNR, CDR2 FQNEAQ (reference sequence). The J segment lost 1 base and the V segment lost 1 base, leaving 10 bases of the junction unmatched. CDR3 length: 17 residues. CDR3 loop: CASSLDVWDRLSYEQYF. As DNA, the CDR3 is TGTGCCAGCAGCTTAGACGTCTGGGACAGACTATCCTACGAGCAGTACTTC.

The CDR3 is CASSFGGLSYNEQFF. CDR3 sequence (DNA): TGTGCCAGCAGTTTCGGGGGGCTATCCTACAATGAGCAGTTCTTC. This rearrangement joins TRBV28 to TRBJ2-1; D may be TRBD2 (7 bases). The V gene's germline CDR1 is MDHEN and CDR2 SYDVKM. Trimming left V 3 bases short and J 1 base short, with 10 bases between. The CDR3 is made up of 15 amino acids.

This clone turned up a few times. The chain links TRBV5-1 to TRBJ2-1, with a weak D call TRBD2 (5 bases). This CDR3 comprises 15 residues. Germline values: CDR1 SGHRS, CDR2 YFSETQ. V was clipped by 7 bases and J by 0 bases, with 14 bases between them. CDR3 sequence reads: CASSEAASSYNEQFF. CDR3 nucleotides: TGCGCCAGCTCGGAGGCCGCCAGCTCCTACAATGAGCAGTTCTTC. Drawing the rest from reference TRBV5-1 and TRBJ2-1, the complete variable domain is KAGVTQTPRYLIKTRGQQVTLSCSPISGHRSVSWYQQTPGQGLQFLFEYFSETQRNKGNFPGRFSGRQFSNSRSEMNVSTLELGDSALYLCASSEAASSYNEQFFGPGTRLTVL.

This sequence joins TRBV7-6 and TRBJ1-4, with D perhaps TRBD1 (5 bases). This CDR3 has 15 residues. With 2 bases removed from V and 5 bases from J, the gap between germline ends came to 12 bases. Germline CDR1 is SGHVS and CDR2 is FNYEAQ. The CDR3 DNA is TGTGCCAGCAGCTTAACAGGACAACGAAATGAAAAACTGTTTTTT. Translating it yields CASSLTGQRNEKLFF.

The chain carries TRBV10-3 and TRBJ2-2, with 8 bases aligning to TRBD2. The V gene's germline CDR1 is ENHRY and CDR2 SYGVKD. The J segment lost 5 bases and the V segment lost 9 bases, leaving 14 bases of the junction unmatched. The CDR3 consists of 16 residues. The CDR3 sequence: CAMREDRSGGTGELFF. CDR3 DNA: TGTGCCATGAGGGAGGATCGATCGGGGGGGACCGGGGAGCTGTTTTTT.